The source of this TCR beta chain is a study of blood T cell repertoires in COVID-19 (TCRdb year 2020). Turning to the overall study: Samples from collaborators originated in the United States, Italy and Spain and spanned both the acute and convalescent phases of COVID-19. Nearly every sample came with metadata listing a de-identified subject ID, COVID-19 status, age in years and sex. The samples were drawn from two sources: the first 160 participants of the ongoing ImmuneRACE study, and fewer than 1,500 subjects contributed by 6 global collaborators. The material from the prospective study consisted of cDNA or gDNA derived from T cells, B-cell-depleted T cells, or PBMCs. Where HLA class I and class II types were available, the types were taken from metadata supplied by the sample provider, not from assay-based typing. Deeply sampled blood TCRbeta repertoires from subjects exposed to, actively infected with, or recovered from COVID-19 were included in the dataset. The repertoires were released in a freely available public database meant as a resource for research on the immune response to SARS-CoV-2. Results the study describes overall, beyond this receptor: How much clinical and demographic metadata was included differed by source and by participant, and the metadata was provided uncurated.

Notes on this clone: There is no known antigen for this receptor. No clone much larger than this one lies a single base away; base qualities are absent.

The germline V gene sets CDR1 to SGHTA and CDR2 to FQGTGA. The CDR3 goes from the cysteine to the phenylalanine over 16 residues. Only CDR3 DNA remains: 48 bases, in frame from the first base. Trimming removed 2 bases from V and 1 base from J; the gene matches leave 5 bases unexplained. The immunoSEQ Assay, a bias-controlled multiplex PCR, was used to amplify TCRbeta CDR3 regions from genomic DNA. The source study handled its data this way. Within the assay, amplification of reference gene primers was used to estimate how many nucleated cells each sample contained. To quantify the absolute abundance of each unique TCRbeta CDR3 rearrangement, sequence reads were collapsed and filtered. For each sample, productive Simpson clonality was calculated as the square root of Simpson's diversity index over productive rearrangements. Not all clones reach the TCRdb copy of this immuneACCESS table, which keeps in-frame sequences only. Checked studies attribute under half of the gap to unresolved V genes and leave the rest unexplained. V and J calls and clone size are given by that table; D and trimming were obtained from the DNA. Counted in this sample were about 320,000 clones; around 85% of them appeared once. The top ten hold approximately 1.9% of the sample.

Enrolling through a virtual design, the prospective study's participants ranged in age from roughly 18 to 89 years and lived across approximately 25 United States geographic areas. To assign participants to cohorts, the prospective study relied on clinical history that participants themselves reported in a screening survey and a study questionnaire. Exposed participants were defined as having been in contact with someone with a PCR-confirmed or clinician-diagnosed COVID-19 case within 2 weeks of study entry. In the prospective study, whole blood, serum and a nasopharyngeal or oropharyngeal swab were collected from each participant by mobile phlebotomists. Additional blood draws and questionnaires over a 2-month period could optionally be provided by prospective study participants. Before DNA extraction, blood samples from the prospective study were shipped at room temperature or frozen.

Recombination connected TRBV7-3 to TRBJ2-1; TRBD2 aligns with 7 central bases. Sequenced: PBMCs or T cells enriched from blood (not recorded which). This sequence was found in a young woman who had been exposed to COVID-19. The DNA sequence is TGTGCCAGCAGCTTATCGGCGGGGGATTCCTACAATGAGCAGTTCTTC. Translation gives CASSLSAGDSYNEQFF.